This TCR beta chain was sequenced in a study of T cell responses to AZD1222 COVID-19 vaccine. At the level of the study: Some second doses came at about 4 weeks and others at about 12 weeks; these were pooled.

TCRdb keeps only in-frame clones here, not all; method: immunoSEQ multiplex PCR. The sample gives 130,000 to 150,000 clones, more than 85% of which show up once; 1.9% is in the top ten. General study findings and limits: Variant regions that are unmutated are reportedly the target of nearly half of spike-specific TCRs.

Turning to this clone: Its antigen is unidentified.

The germline V and J ends were trimmed by 5 bases and 2 bases, with 12 bases remaining between them. The CDR3 sequence is 14 residues long. In germline, CDR1 is SGHTA, CDR2 FQGNSA. The starting material was peripheral blood, obtained on day 0 of AZD1222 vaccination. The chain combines TRBV7-2 with TRBJ1-1, with D hard to call. This receptor was obtained from an adult in good health. CDR3 protein: CASSPPAPNTEAFF. As DNA, the CDR3 is TGTGCCAGCAGCCCACCGGCCCCTAACACTGAAGCTTTCTTT.